This is a list of T cell receptor beta chains from one sample in a study of cytomegalovirus exposure and HLA in healthy donors. Assay: immunoSEQ multiplex PCR; the TCRdb copy retains only in-frame clones and omits some. The sample includes approximately 160,000 clones, roughly 75% of them seen just once. Material: PBMCs. These TCRs come from a woman aged 50 to 60 in good health and CMV-seropositive. Both conserved end residues are part of each CDR3. A D gene is named only where the DNA matches it firmly. For some rows the clone size is stated as once, few or many, or as a class when expanded; others skip it.

DNA,CDR3,size,D,V,J
TGTGCCAGCAGCACATGGTCGTCTAGCACAGATACGCAGTATTTT,CASSTWSSSTDTQYF,-,-,TRBV2,TRBJ2-3
TGTGCCAGCAGTGAAACCGGGTTCACTGAAGCTTTCTTT,CASSETGFTEAFF,few,-,TRBV6-1,TRBJ1-1
TGTGCCACCAGCGGACAGGGATACCAAGAGACCCAGTACTTC,CATSGQGYQETQYF,few,TRBD1,TRBV15,TRBJ2-5
TGTGCCAGCAGCAGGGGAGGAAACACCATATATTTT,CASSRGGNTIYF,-,-,TRBV7-2,TRBJ1-3
TGTGCCAGTAGTATAGGGGACTTCATCACTGAAGCTTTCTTT,CASSIGDFITEAFF,-,-,TRBV19,TRBJ1-1
TGTGCCTCCCGGGGCTCTGGGGCCAACGTCCTGACTTTC,CASRGSGANVLTF,-,-,TRBV25-1,TRBJ2-6
TGTGCCAGCAGCCCTACTAGCGGGAGTAGGGACGAGCAGTACTTC,CASSPTSGSRDEQYF,-,TRBD2,TRBV9,TRBJ2-7
TGCGCCAGCAGCTTGGACAGGGCGGAGACCCAGTACTTC,CASSLDRAETQYF,few,-,TRBV5-1,TRBJ2-5
TGTGCCAGCAGCTTACCCCTTCCTAGCGGGGTATACAATGAGCAGTTCTTC,CASSLPLPSGVYNEQFF,-,TRBD2,TRBV11-2,TRBJ2-1
TGTGCCAGCAGTTTAGTCGGCATTCAGTACTTC,CASSLVGIQYF,-,-,TRBV28,TRBJ2-4
TGTGCCAGCAGCACCAGGGGGCTGAGCAATCAGCCCCAGCATTTT,CASSTRGLSNQPQHF,-,TRBD1,TRBV2,TRBJ1-5
TGTGCCATTCAAAGACAGGGGAAAGTTCCAAGAAGGGAAGAGACCCAGTACTTC,CAIQRQGKVPRREETQYF,-,TRBD1,TRBV28,TRBJ2-5
TGTGCCAGCGGACTAGCCAACACCGGGGAGCTGTTTTTT,CASGLANTGELFF,once,TRBD2,TRBV28,TRBJ2-2
TGCAGCGTGGGGGGACTAGCGGGAGGTCCCTACGAGCAGTACTTC,CSVGGLAGGPYEQYF,-,TRBD2,TRBV29-1,TRBJ2-7
TGTGCCATCAGTGAGTCGACAGGGGGCAATCAGCCCCAGCATTTT,CAISESTGGNQPQHF,-,TRBD1,TRBV10-3,TRBJ1-5
TGTGCCAGCAACCCTCACAGGGTCAAGGAGGAAAAACTGTTTTTT,CASNPHRVKEEKLFF,-,-,TRBV28,TRBJ1-4
TGTGCCAGCAGTTCTCCAATGGTGCCGGGCCAGGGTGGCTACACCTTC,CASSSPMVPGQGGYTF,-,-,TRBV6-5,TRBJ1-2
TGTGCCAGCAGACGGACAGGGGGCCCTTACAATGAGCAGTTCTTC,CASRRTGGPYNEQFF,once,TRBD1,TRBV6-5,TRBJ2-1
TGTGCCAGTAGCCAAGGGACAGGGGTGTCACCCCTCCACTTT,CASSQGTGVSPLHF,-,TRBD1,TRBV19,TRBJ1-6
TGTGCCACCAGACAGAACTCCTACGAGCAGTACTTC,CATRQNSYEQYF,-,-,TRBV19,TRBJ2-7
TGTGCCAGCAGCCCAAAAGGACAGGACACCATATATTTT,CASSPKGQDTIYF,-,TRBD1,TRBV7-9,TRBJ1-3
TGTGCCAGCAGCTTAGGCGGGATTTCCTACAATGAGCAGTTCTTC,CASSLGGISYNEQFF,-,-,TRBV11-3,TRBJ2-1
TGTGCCAGCACCCCTGGACAGTCGTGGGGCGAGCAGTACTTC,CASTPGQSWGEQYF,-,-,TRBV28,TRBJ2-7
TGTGCCAGCAGCTCCCCTACGATGGGCACAGATACGCAGTATTTT,CASSSPTMGTDTQYF,-,-,TRBV7-9,TRBJ2-3
TGTGCCAGCAGCCCCAGGGGGACAGCACCTAACTATGGCTACACCTTC,CASSPRGTAPNYGYTF,-,TRBD1,TRBV7-3,TRBJ1-2
TGTGCCAGCAGCTCCCACAGGGCTAATTCACCCCTCCACTTT,CASSSHRANSPLHF,-,-,TRBV7-2,TRBJ1-6
TGTGCCAGTACGGGGGGCAGATTGGGGAACGAGCTGTACTTC,CASTGGRLGNELYF,-,-,TRBV19,TRBJ2-7
TGTGCCAGCAGCAAAAGCGGGAGTTACGGAGATACGCAGTATTTT,CASSKSGSYGDTQYF,-,TRBD2,TRBV7-3,TRBJ2-3
TGTGCCAGCAGCGTAGCCAGGAATGAGCAGTTCTTC,CASSVARNEQFF,-,-,TRBV9,TRBJ2-1
TGTGCCAGCAGCTTGCGGGGGACAGGGACGTCCCAAAAACTGTTTTTT,CASSLRGTGTSQKLFF,few,TRBD1,TRBV5-6,TRBJ1-4